The T cell receptor (beta chain) under discussion was sequenced for a study of blood T cell repertoires in COVID-19. The V and J ends lost 0 bases and 5 bases, in that order; junction bases with no gene match: 3. The CDR3 is made up of 15 amino acids. Germline-derived CDR1 and CDR2 are LGHNA and YSLEER. In the original processing: The assay estimated nucleated cells by amplifying reference gene primers. The protocol was immunoSEQ multiplex PCR, while the TCRdb copy is restricted to in-frame clones and leaves out a portion. That table is the source of V, J and clone size, and D and trimming were worked out from the DNA. The data hold 270,000 or so clones, with about 87% observed a single time.

Material: PBMCs or T cells enriched from blood (not recorded which). The sequence derives from a woman in her thirties or forties with acute COVID-19. This chain connects TRBV4-3 to TRBJ2-2, with TRBD1 matching over 7 bases. The chain's CDR3 is CASSQEGGRTGELFF. The DNA of the CDR3 is TGCGCCAGCAGCCAAGAAGGGGGCAGGACCGGGGAGCTGTTTTTT.